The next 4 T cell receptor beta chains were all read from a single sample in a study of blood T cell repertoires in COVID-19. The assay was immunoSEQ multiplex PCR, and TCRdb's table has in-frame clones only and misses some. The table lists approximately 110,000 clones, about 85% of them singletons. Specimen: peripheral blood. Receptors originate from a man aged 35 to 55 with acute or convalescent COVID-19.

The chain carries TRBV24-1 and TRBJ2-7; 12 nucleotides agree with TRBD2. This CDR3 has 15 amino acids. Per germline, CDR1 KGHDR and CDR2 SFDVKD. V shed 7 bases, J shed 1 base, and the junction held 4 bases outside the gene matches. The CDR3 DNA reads TGTGCCACCAGCCCGACTAGCGGGGGATCCTACGAGCAGTACTTC. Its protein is CATSPTSGGSYEQYF.

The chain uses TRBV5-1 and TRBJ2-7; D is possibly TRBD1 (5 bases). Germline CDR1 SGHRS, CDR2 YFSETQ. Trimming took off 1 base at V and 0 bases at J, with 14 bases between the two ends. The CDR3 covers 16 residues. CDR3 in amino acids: CASSLRGIPHSYEQYF. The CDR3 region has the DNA TGCGCCAGCAGCTTGAGGGGTATACCTCACTCCTACGAGCAGTACTTC.

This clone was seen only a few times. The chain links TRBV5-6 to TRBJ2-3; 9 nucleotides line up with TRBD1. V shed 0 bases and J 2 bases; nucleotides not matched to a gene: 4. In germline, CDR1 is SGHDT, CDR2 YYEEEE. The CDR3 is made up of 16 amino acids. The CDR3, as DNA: TGTGCCAGCAGCTTGGCGGACAGGGGAGTCACAGATACGCAGTATTTT. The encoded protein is CASSLADRGVTDTQYF.

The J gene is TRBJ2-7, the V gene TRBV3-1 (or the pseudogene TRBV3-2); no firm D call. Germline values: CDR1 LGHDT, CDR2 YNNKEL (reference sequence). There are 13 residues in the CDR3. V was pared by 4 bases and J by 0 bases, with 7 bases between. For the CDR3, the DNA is TGTGCCAGCAGCCCATCGAGCTCCTACGAGCAGTACTTC. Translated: CASSPSSSYEQYF.